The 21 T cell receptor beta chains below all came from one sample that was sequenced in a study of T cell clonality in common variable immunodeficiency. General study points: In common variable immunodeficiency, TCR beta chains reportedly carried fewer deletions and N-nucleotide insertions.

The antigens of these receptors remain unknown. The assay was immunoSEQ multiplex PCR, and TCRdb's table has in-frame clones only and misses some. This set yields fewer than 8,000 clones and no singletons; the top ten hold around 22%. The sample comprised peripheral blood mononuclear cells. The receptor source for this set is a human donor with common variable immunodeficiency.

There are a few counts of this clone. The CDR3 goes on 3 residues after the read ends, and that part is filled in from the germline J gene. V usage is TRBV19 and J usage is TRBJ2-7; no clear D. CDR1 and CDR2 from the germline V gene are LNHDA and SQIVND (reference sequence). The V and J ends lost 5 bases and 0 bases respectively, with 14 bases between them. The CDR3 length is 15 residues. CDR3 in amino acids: CASSPPLGGSYEQYF. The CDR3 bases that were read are TGTGCCAGTAGTCCCCCCCTCGGCGGCTCCTACGAG.

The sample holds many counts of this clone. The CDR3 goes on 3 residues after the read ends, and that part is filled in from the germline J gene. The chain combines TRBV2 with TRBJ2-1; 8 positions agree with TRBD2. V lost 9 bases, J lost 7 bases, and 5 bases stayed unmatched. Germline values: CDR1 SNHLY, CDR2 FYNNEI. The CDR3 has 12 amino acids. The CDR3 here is CASSGMGNEQFF. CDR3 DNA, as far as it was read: TGTGCCAGTAGCGGGATGGGAAATGAG.

The part of the CDR3 DNA that was read is TGTGCCAGTAGTAGCACTTCGCGTGAAACGGGAGAGACC. This gives the protein CASSSTSRETGET. The CDR3, in full, reads CASSSTSRETGETQYF. The rearrangement uses TRBV19 and TRBJ2-5; no reliable D call. The read is 3 residues too short to cover the CDR3 end, so that end is filled in from the germline J gene. This CDR3 is built from 16 residues. Germline loops: CDR1 LNHDA, CDR2 SQIVND (reference sequence). Trimming took 4 bases from V and 4 from J, leaving 19 bases between them.

The sequenced CDR3 bases are TGTGCCAGTAGTATAGGTTGGCAGGGGGCTTTGGAGACC. The encoded protein is CASSIGWQGALET. The whole CDR3 sequence reads CASSIGWQGALETQYF. This rearrangement joins TRBV19 to TRBJ2-5; 8 bases line up with TRBD1. The observed sequence ends 3 residues before the CDR3 terminus, with the missing tail filled in from the germline J gene. The junction had 9 bases not matched to a gene; V was cut back by 1 base and J by 5 bases. Germline V lookup: CDR1 LNHDA, CDR2 SQIVND (reference sequence). The CDR3 is 16 residues long.

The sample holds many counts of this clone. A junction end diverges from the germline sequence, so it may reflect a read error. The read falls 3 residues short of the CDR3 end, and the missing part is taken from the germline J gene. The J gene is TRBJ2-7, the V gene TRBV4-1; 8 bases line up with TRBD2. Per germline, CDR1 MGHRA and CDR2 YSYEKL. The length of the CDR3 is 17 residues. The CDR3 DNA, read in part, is TGCGCCAGAAGCCAGGATCTCGCGGGAGGATACTCCTACGAG. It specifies CARSQDLAGGYSYE. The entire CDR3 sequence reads CARSQDLAGGYSYEQYF.

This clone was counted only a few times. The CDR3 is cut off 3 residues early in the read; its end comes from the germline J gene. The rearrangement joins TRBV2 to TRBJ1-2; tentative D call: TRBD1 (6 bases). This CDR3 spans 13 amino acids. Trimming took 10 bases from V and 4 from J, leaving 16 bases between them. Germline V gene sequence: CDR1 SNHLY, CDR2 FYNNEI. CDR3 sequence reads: CANSDAGAYGYTF. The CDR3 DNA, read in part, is TGTGCCAACTCCGACGCGGGGGCCTATGGC.

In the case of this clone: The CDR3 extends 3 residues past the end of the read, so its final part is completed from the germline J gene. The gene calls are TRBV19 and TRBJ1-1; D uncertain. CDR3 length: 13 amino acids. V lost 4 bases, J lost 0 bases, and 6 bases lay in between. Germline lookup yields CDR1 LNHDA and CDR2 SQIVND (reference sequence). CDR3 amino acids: CASSTSLNTEAFF. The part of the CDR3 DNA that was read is TGTGCCAGTAGTACCTCCTTGAACACTGAA.

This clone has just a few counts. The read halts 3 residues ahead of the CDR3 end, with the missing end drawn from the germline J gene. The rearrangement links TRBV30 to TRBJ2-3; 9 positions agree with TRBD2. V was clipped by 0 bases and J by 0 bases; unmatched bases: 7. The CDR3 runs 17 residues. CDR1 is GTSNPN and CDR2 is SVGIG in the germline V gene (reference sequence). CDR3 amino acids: CAWSVPLAGLSTDTQYF. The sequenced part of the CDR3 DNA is TGTGCCTGGAGTGTACCTCTAGCGGGGTTAAGCACAGATACG.

The CDR3 region is CASSINAENYGYTF. The CDR3 bases that were read are TGTGCCAGTAGTATAAATGCAGAGAACTATGGC. This chain joins TRBV19 and TRBJ1-2; no clear D gene. The sequenced fragment ends 3 residues before the CDR3 boundary, so the rest is inferred from the germline J gene. This CDR3 has 14 amino acids. CDR1 is LNHDA and CDR2 is SQIVND in the germline V gene (reference sequence). Trimming removed 2 bases from V and 2 bases from J, with 9 bases in between.

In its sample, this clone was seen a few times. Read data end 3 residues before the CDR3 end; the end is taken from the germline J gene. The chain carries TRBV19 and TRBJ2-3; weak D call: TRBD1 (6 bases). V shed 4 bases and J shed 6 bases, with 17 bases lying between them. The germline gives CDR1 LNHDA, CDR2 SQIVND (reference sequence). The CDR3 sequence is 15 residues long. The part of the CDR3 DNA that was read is TGTGCCAGTAGTACCGGGACACGGGTTATGGATACG. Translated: CASSTGTRVMDT. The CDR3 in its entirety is CASSTGTRVMDTQYF.

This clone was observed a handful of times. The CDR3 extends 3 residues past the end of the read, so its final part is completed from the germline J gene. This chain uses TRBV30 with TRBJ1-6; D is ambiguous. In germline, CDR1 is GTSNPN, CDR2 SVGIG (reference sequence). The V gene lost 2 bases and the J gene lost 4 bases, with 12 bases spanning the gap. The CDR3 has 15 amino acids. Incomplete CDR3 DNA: TGTGCCTGGAGTATCCTGCAGGTGTATAATTCACCC. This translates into CAWSILQVYNSP. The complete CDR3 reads CAWSILQVYNSPLHF.

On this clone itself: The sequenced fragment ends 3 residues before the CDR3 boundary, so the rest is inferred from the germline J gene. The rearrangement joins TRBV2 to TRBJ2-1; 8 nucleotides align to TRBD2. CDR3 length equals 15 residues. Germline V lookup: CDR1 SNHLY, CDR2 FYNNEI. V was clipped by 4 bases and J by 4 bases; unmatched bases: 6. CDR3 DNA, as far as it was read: TGTGCCAGCAGTGGACGAGCGGGGGATTACAATGAG. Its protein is CASSGRAGDYNE. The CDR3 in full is CASSGRAGDYNEQFF.

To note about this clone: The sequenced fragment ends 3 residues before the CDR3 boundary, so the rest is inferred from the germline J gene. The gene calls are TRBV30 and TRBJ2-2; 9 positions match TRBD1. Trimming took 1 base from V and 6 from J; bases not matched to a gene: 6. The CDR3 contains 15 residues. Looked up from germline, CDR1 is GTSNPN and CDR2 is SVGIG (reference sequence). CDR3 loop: CAWSDHWTGAGELFF. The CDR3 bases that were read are TGTGCCTGGAGTGACCATTGGACAGGGGCCGGGGAG.

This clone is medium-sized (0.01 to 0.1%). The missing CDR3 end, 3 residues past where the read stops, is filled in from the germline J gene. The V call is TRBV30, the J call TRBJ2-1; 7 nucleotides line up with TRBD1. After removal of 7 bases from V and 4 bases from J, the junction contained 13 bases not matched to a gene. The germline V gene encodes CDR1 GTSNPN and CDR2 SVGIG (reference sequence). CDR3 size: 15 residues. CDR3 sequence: CASRPSDRRYNEQFF. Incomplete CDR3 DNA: TGTGCCTCGAGACCCTCGGACAGGAGATACAATGAG.

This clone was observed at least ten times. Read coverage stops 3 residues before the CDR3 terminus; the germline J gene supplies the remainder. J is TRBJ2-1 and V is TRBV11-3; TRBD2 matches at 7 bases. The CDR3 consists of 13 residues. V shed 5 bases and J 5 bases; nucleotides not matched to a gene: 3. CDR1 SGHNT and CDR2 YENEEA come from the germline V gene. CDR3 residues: CASSTGLDNEQFF. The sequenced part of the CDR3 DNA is TGTGCCAGCAGCACCGGACTAGACAATGAG.

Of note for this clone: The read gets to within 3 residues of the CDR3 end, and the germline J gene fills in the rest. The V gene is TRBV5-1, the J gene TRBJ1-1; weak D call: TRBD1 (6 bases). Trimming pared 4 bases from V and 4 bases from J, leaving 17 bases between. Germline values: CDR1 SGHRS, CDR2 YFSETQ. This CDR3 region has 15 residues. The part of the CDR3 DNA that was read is TGCGCCAGCAGCGGCCTGGACAGTTTCTTCACTGAA. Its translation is CASSGLDSFFTE. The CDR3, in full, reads CASSGLDSFFTEAFF.

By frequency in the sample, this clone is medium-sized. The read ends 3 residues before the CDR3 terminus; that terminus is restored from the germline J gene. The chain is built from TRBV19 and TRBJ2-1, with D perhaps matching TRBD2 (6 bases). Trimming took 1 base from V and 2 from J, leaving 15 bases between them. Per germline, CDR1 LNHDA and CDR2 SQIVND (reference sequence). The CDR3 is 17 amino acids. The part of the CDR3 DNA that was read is TGTGCCAGTAGTATAGGTGGACTAACCGTGGCCTACAATGAG. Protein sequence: CASSIGGLTVAYNE. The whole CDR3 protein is CASSIGGLTVAYNEQFF.

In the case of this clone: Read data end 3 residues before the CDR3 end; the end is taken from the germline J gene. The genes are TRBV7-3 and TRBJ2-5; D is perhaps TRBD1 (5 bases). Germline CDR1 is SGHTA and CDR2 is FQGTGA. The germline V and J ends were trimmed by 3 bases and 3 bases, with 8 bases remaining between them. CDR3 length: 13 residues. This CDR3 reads CASSLDTKETQYF. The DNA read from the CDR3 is TGTGCCAGCAGCTTGGACACCAAAGAGACC.

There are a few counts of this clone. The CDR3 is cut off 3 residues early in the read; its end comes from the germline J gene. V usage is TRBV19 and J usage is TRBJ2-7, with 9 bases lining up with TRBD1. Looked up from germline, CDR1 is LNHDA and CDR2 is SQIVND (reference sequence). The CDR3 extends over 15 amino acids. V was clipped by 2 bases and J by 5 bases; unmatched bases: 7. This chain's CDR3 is CASSIRLGQGNEQYF. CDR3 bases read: TGTGCCAGTAGTATAAGACTGGGACAGGGAAACGAG. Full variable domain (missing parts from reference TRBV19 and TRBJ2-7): DGGITQSPKYLFRKEGQNVTLSCEQNLNHDAMYWYRQDPGQGLRLIYYSQIVNDFQKGDIAEGYSVSREKKESFPLTVTSAQKNPTAFYLCASSIRLGQGNEQYFGPGTRLTVT.

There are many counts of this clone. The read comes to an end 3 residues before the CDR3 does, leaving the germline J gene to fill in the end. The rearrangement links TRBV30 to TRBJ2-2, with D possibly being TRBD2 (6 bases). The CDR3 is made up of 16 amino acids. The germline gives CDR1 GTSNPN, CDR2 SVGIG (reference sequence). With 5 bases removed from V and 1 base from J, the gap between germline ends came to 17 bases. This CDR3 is CAWLGSGTLNTGELFF. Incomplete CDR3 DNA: TGTGCCTGGTTGGGATCCGGGACTCTGAACACCGGGGAG.

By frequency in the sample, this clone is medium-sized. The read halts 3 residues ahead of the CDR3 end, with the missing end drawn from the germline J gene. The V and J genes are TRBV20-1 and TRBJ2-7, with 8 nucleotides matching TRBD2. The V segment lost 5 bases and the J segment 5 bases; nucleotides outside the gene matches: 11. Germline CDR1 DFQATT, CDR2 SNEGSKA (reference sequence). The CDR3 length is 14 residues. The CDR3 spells CSAYSGIKPHEQYF. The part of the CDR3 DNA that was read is TGCAGTGCTTATAGCGGGATAAAACCACACGAG.